Sequencing of this TCR beta chain was carried out in a study of T cell changes during pregnancy in multiple sclerosis. Sequenced by immunoSEQ multiplex PCR; TCRdb stores in-frame clones only, minus some. This table has around 41,000 clones, approximately 91% appearing once. The CDR3 length is 15 residues. Trimming pared 7 bases from V and 2 bases from J, leaving 14 bases between. This clonotype originated in a female donor with multiple sclerosis, enrolled in a pregnancy study. The V call is TRBV6-7, the J call TRBJ2-2, with D possibly being TRBD2 (6 bases). TRBV6-7 is known as an ORF, though its function is uncertain. The sample was PBMCs (not recorded whether the cells were cultured). CDR3 region: CASIPCGDNTGELFF. Written as DNA, the CDR3 is TGTGCCAGCATCCCCTGCGGGGACAACACCGGGGAGCTGTTTTTT.